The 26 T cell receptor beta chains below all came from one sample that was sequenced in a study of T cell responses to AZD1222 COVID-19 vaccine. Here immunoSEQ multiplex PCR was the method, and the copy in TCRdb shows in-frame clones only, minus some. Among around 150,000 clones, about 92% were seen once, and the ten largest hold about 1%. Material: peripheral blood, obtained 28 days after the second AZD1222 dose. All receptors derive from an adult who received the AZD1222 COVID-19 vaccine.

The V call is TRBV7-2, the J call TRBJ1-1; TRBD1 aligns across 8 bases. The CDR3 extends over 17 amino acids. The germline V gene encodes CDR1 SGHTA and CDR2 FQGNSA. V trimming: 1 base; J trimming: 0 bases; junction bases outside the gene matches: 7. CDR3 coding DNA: TGTGCCAGCAGCTTAGTCCCCCAGGGGGCACTGAACACTGAAGCTTTCTTT. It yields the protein CASSLVPQGALNTEAFF.

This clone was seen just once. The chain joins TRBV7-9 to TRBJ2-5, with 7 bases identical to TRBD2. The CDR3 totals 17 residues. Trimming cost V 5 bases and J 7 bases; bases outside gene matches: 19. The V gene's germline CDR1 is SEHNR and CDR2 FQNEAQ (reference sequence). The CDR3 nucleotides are TGTGCCAGCAGCCCCCGGGTGGGGACTACTAGCCGCAGGACCCAGTACTTC. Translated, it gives CASSPRVGTTSRRTQYF.

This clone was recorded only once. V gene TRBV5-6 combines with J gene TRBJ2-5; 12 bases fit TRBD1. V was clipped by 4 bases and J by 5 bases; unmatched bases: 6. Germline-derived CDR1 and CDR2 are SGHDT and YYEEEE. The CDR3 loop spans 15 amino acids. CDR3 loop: CASSPGTGGFETQYF. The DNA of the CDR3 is TGTGCCAGCAGCCCCGGGACAGGGGGCTTTGAGACCCAGTACTTC.

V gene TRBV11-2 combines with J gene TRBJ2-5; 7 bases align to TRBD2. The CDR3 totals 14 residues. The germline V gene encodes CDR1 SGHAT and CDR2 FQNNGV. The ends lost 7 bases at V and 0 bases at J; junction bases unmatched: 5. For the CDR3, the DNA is TGTGCCAGCAACTTCGGGGGGAACCAAGAGACCCAGTACTTC. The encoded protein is CASNFGGNQETQYF.

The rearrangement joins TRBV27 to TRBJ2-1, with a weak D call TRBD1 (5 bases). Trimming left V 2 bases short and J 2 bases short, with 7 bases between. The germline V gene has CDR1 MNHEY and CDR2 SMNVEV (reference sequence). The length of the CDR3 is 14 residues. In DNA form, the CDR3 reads TGTGCCAGCAGTTTACGGACACCCTACAATGAGCAGTTCTTC. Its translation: CASSLRTPYNEQFF.

The CDR3 nucleotides read TGTGCCAGCTCACCACGAGCCGGATCTAACTATGGCTACACCTTC. This gives the protein CASSPRAGSNYGYTF. J is TRBJ1-2 and V is TRBV18; no reliable D call. The CDR3 extends over 15 amino acids. The V gene lost 1 base and the J gene lost 0 bases, with 9 bases spanning the gap. Germline CDR1 reads KGHSH; CDR2 reads LQKENI. The complete variable domain, with remaining parts taken from reference TRBV18 and TRBJ1-2, reads NAGVMQNPRHLVRRRGQEARLRCSPMKGHSHVYWYRQLPEEGLKFMVYLQKENIIDESGMPKERFSAEFPKEGPSILRIQQVVRGDSAAYFCASSPRAGSNYGYTFGSGTRLTVV.

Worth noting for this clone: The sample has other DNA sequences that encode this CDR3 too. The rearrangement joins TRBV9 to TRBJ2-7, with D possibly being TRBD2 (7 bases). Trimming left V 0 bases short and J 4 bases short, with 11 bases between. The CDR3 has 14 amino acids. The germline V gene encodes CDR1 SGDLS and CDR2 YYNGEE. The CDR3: CASSVGGGPYEQYF. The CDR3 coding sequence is TGTGCCAGCAGCGTAGGGGGGGGCCCTTACGAGCAGTACTTC. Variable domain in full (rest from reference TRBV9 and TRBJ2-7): DSGVTQTPKHLITATGQRVTLRCSPRSGDLSVYWYQQSLDQGLQFLIQYYNGEERAKGNILERFSAQQFPDLHSELNLSSLELGDSALYFCASSVGGGPYEQYFGPGTRLTVT.

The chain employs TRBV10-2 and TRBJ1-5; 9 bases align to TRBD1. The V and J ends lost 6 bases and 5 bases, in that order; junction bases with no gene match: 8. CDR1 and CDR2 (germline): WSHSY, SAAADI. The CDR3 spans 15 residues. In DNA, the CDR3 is TGCGCCAGCAGCCAAGGTACAGGGGGCGATCAGCCCCAGCATTTT. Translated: CASSQGTGGDQPQHF.

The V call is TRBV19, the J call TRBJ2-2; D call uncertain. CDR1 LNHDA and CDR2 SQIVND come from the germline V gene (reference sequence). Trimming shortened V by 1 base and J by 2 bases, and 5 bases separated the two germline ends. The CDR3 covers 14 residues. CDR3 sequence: CASSIVGNTGELFF. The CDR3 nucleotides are TGTGCCAGTAGTATAGTAGGTAACACCGGGGAGCTGTTTTTT.

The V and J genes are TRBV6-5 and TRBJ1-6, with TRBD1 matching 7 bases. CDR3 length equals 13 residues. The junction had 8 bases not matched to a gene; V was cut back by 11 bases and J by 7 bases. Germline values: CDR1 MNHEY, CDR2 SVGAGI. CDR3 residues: CAGGGTDNSPLHF. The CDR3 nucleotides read TGTGCCGGGGGGGGGACAGACAATTCACCCCTCCACTTT.

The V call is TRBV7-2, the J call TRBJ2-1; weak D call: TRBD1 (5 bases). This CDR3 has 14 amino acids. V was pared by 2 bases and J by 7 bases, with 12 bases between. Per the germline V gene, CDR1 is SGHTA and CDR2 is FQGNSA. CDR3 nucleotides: TGTGCCAGCAGCTTACTAGGGGCGAGTAATGAGCAGTTCTTC. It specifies CASSLLGASNEQFF.

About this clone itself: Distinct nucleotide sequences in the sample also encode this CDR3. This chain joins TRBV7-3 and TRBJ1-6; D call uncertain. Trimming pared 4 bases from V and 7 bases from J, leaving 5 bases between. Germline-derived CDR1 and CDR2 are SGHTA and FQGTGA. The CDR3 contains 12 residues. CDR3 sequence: CASSSGNSPLHF. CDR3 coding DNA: TGTGCCAGCAGCTCCGGGAATTCACCCCTCCACTTT.

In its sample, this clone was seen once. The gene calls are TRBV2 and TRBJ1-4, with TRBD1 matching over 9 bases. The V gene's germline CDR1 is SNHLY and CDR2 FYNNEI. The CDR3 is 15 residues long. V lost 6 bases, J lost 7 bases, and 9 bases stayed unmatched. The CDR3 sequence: CASRVKGQGGEKLFF. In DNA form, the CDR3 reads TGTGCCAGCAGGGTAAAGGGACAGGGTGGTGAAAAACTGTTTTTT.

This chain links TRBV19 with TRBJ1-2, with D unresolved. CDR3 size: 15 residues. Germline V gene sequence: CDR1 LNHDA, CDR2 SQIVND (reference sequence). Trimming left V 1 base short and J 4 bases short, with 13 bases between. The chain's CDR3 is CASSIAGSGGYGYTF. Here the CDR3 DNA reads TGTGCCAGTAGTATAGCGGGCAGTGGTGGCTATGGCTACACCTTC.

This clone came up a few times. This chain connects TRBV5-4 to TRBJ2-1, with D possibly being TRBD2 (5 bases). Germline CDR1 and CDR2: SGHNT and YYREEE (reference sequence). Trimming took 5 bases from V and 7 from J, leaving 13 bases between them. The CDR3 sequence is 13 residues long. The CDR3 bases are TGTGCCAGCAGTTCTAGCTCAGGTAATGAGCAGTTCTTC. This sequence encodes CASSSSSGNEQFF.

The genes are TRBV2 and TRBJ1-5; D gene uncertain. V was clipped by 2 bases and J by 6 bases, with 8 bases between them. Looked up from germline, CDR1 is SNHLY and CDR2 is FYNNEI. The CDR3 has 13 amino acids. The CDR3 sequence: CASSENEGQPQHF. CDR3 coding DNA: TGTGCCAGCAGTGAAAATGAGGGTCAGCCCCAGCATTTT. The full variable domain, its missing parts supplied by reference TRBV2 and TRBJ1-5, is EPEVTQTPSHQVTQMGQEVILRCVPISNHLYFYWYRQILGQKVEFLVSFYNNEISEKSEIFDDQFSVERPDGSNFTLKIRSTKLEDSAMYFCASSENEGQPQHFGDGTRLSIL.

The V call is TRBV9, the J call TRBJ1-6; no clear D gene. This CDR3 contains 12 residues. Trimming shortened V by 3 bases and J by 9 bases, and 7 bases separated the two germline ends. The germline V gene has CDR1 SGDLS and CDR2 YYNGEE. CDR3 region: CASSAGPSPLHF. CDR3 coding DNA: TGTGCCAGCAGCGCTGGCCCTTCACCCCTCCACTTT. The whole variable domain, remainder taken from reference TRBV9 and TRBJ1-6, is DSGVTQTPKHLITATGQRVTLRCSPRSGDLSVYWYQQSLDQGLQFLIQYYNGEERAKGNILERFSAQQFPDLHSELNLSSLELGDSALYFCASSAGPSPLHFGNGTRLTVT.

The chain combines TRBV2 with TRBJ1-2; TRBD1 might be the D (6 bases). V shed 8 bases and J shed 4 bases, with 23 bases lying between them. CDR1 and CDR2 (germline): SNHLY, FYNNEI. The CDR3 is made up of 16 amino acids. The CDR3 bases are TGTGCCAGCCTAGAGTCCCGGGACACCTATAGCTATGGCTACACCTTC. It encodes CASLESRDTYSYGYTF.

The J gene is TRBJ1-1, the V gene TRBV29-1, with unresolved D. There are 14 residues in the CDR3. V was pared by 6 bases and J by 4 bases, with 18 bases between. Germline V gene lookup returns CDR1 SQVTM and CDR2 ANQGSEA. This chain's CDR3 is CSVLKSQSSTEAFF. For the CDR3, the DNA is TGCAGCGTCCTGAAGAGTCAGAGTTCCACTGAAGCTTTCTTT. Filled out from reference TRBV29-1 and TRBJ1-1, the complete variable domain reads SAVISQKPSRDICQRGTSLTIQCQVDSQVTMMFWYRQQPGQSLTLIATANQGSEATYESGFVIDKFPISRPNLTFSTLTVSNMSPEDSSIYLCSVLKSQSSTEAFFGQGTRLTVV.

The DNA for the CDR3 is TGTGCCAGCAGCCAAGGCCACGTGGAGACCCAGTACTTC. Translating gives CASSQGHVETQYF. The chain joins TRBV3-1 (or the pseudogene TRBV3-2) to TRBJ2-5; D gene ambiguous. The V and J ends lost 1 base and 5 bases respectively, with 8 bases between them. The V gene's germline CDR1 is LGHDT and CDR2 YNNKEL (reference sequence). This CDR3 has 13 residues.

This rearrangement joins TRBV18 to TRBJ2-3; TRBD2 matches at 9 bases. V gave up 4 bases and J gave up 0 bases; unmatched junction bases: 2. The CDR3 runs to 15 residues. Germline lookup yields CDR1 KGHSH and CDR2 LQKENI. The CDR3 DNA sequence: TGTGCCAGCTCACTCGCGGGGGGGAGCACAGATACGCAGTATTTT. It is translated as CASSLAGGSTDTQYF.

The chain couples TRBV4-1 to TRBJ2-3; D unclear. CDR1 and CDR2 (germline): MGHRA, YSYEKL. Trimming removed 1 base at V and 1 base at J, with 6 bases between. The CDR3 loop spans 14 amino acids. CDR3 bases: TGCGCCAGCAGCCAAGGGGCAGGCACAGATACGCAGTATTTT. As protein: CASSQGAGTDTQYF.

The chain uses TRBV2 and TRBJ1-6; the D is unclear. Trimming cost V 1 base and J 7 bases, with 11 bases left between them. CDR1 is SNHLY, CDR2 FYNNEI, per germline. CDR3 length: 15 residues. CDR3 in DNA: TGTGCCAGCAGTGAAGATAAGGAGGTGAATTCACCCCTCCACTTT. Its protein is CASSEDKEVNSPLHF.

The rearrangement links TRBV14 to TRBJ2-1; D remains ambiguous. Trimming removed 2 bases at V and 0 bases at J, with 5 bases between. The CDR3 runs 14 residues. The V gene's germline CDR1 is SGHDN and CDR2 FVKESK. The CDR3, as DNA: TGTGCCAGCAGCCAACAGAGCTCCTACAATGAGCAGTTCTTC. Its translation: CASSQQSSYNEQFF.

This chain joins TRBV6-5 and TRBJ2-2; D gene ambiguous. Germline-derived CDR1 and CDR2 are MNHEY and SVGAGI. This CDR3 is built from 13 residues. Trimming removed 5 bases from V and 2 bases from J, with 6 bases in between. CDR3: CASSISNTGELFF. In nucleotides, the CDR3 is TGTGCCAGCAGTATTTCAAACACCGGGGAGCTGTTTTTT.

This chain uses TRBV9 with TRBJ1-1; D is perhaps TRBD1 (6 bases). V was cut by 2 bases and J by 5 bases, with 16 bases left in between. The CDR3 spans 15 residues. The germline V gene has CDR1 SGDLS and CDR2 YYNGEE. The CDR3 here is CASSVEHTGWTEAFF. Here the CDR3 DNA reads TGTGCCAGCAGCGTCGAACACACAGGGTGGACTGAAGCTTTCTTT.